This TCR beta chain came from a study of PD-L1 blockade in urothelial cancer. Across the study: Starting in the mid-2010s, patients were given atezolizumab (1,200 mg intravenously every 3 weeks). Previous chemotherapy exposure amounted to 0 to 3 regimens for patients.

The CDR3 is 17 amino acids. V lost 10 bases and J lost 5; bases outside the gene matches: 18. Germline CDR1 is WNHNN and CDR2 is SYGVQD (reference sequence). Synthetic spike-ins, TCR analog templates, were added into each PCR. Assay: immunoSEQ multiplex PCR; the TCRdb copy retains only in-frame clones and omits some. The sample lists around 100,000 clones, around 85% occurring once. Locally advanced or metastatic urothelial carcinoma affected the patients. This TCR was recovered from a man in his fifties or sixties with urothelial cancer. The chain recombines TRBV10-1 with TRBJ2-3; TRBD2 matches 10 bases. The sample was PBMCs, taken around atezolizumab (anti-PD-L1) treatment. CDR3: CAKPASTSGTRGDTQYF. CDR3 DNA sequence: TGCGCCAAACCTGCGTCAACTAGCGGGACCCGAGGAGATACGCAGTATTTT.